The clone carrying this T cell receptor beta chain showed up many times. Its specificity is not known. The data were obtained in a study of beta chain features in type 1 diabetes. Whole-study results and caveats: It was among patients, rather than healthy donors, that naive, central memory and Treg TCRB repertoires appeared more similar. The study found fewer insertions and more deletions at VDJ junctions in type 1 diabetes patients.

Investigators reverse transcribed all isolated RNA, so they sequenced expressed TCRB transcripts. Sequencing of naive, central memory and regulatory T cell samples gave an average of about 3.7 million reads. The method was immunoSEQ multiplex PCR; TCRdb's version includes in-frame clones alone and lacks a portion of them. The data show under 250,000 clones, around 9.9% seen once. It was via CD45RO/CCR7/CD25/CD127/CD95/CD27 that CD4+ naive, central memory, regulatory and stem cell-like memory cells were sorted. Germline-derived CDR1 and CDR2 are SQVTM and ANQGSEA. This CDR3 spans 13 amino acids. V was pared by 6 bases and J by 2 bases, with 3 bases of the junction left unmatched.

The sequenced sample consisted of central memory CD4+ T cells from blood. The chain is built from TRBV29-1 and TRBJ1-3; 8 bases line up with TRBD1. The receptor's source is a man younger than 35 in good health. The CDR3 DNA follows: TGCAGCGTGCTGACAGGGGCTGGAAACACCATATATTTT. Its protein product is CSVLTGAGNTIYF.